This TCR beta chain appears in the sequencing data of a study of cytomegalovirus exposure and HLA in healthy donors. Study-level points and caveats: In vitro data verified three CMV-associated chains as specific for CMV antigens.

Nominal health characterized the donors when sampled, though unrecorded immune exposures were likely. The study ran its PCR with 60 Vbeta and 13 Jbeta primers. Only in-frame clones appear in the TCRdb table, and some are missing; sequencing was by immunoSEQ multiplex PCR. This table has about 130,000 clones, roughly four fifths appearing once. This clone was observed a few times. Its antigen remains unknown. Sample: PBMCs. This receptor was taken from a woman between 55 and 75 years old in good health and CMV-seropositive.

Here the CDR3 reads CASSPQGAVNTEAFF. CDR3 nucleotide sequence: TGCGCCAGTTCACCCCAGGGGGCAGTGAACACTGAAGCTTTCTTT. The rearrangement joins TRBV5-1 to TRBJ1-1, with 8 bases lining up with TRBD1. The germline CDR1 and CDR2 sequences are SGHRS and YFSETQ. J lost 0 bases, V lost 8 bases, and 9 bases had no gene match. The CDR3 loop spans 15 amino acids.